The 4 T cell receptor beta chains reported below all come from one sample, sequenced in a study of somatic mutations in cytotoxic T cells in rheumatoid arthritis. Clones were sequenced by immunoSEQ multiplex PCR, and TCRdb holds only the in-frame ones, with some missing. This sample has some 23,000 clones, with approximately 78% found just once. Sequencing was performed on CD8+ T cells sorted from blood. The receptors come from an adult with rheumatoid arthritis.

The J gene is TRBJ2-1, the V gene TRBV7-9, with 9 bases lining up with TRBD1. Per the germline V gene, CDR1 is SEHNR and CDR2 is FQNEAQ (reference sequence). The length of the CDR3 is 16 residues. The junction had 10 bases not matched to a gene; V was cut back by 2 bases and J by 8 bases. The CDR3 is CASSLPPGQGVYEQFF. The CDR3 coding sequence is TGTGCCAGCAGCTTACCGCCGGGACAGGGTGTATATGAGCAGTTCTTC.

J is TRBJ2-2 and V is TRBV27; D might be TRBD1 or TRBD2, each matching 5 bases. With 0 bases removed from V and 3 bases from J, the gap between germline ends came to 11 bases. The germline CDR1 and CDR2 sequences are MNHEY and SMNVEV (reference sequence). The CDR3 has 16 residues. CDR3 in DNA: TGTGCCAGCAGTTTATCTATGGGGGATTACACCGGGGAGCTGTTTTTT. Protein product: CASSLSMGDYTGELFF.

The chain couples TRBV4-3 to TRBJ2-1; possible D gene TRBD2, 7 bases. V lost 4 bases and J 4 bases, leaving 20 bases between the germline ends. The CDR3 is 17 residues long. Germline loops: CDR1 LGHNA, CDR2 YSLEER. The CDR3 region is CASSPEEAGAEYNEQFF. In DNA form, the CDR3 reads TGCGCCAGCAGCCCGGAGGAGGCGGGGGCCGAATACAATGAGCAGTTCTTC.

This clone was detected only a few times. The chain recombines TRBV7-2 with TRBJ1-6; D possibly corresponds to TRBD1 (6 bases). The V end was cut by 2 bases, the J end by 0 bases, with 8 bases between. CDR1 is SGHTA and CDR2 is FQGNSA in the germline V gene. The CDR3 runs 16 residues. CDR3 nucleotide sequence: TGTGCCAGCAGCTTACCGGGGGCCTCCTATAATTCACCCCTCCACTTT. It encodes CASSLPGASYNSPLHF.